One T cell receptor beta chain is described in this entry. cDNA came from about 0.5 to 1 ug RNA primed by random hexamers. Amplification of TCR beta CDR3 was carried out by immunoSEQ multiplex PCR, which covered 54 Vbeta and 13 Jbeta segments. MiXCR, run by TCRdb on the immunoSEQ multiplex PCR reads, gives a single entry per CDR3 protein. The sample holds more than 200,000 distinct CDR3 sequences, roughly 95% seen once. Looked up from germline, CDR1 is SQVTM and CDR2 is ANQGSEA. CDR3 length: 12 amino acids. With 4 bases removed from V and 1 base from J, the gap between germline ends came to 7 bases. The CD8+ and CD4+ T cells were negatively isolated, with the TEMRA cells enriched by FACS. The entry originates in a study of CD8 T cells in Susac syndrome.

This receptor was identified in a human donor with multiple sclerosis. The sequenced sample was CD4+ T cells from PBMCs. The V gene is TRBV29-1, the J gene TRBJ1-1; TRBD1 might be the D (5 bases). The CDR3 DNA reads as TGCAGCGTTGGACAGCAGAACACTGAAGCTTTCTTT. This sequence encodes CSVGQQNTEAFF.